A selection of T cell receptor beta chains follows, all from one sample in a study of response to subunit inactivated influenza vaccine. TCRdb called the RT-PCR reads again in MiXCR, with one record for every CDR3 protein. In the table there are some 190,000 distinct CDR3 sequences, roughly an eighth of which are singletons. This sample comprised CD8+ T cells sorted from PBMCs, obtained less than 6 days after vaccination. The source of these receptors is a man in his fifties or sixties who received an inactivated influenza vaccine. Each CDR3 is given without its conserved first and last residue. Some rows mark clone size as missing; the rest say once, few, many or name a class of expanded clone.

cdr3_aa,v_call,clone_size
SVARWDLGNEQF,TRBV29-1,many
ASSEGTGYIEQY,TRBV7-8,few
ASSAALDTGELF,TRBV5-4,-
ASSSPREGSTDTQY,TRBV9,-
SVDLAGVTGELF,TRBV29-1,many
ASSQEREPLGNTGELF,TRBV4-3,few
SVVEGNTGELF,TRBV29-1,many
ASSRTGTGGWNEQF,TRBV14,many
ASSVGAEYEQY,TRBV9,-
ASSTGFPYEQY,TRBV12-3/TRBV12-4,few
AISERGEGSYEQY,TRBV10-3,-
ASSLGGNDYNEQF,TRBV9,-
SARLELLSYNEQF,TRBV20-1,-
ASSSTGLQETQY,TRBV27,-
ASSNPLARGTDTQY,TRBV7-9,few
ASSHMATDTQY,TRBV4-3,few
AGSLILASSYNEQF,TRBV7-9,-
ATTSGGTYEQY,TRBV28,few
ATSDLSQGAQETQY,TRBV24-1,-
ASRPSSGSSYNEQF,TRBV27,-
ASAPEAPFKWLTQY,TRBV6-2/TRBV6-3,few
SVGPGEGGNTGELF,TRBV29-1,few
AWSAEAESWWNEQF,TRBV30,-
ASSHPLAGDTQY,TRBV4-2,-
ASGGSETYNEQF,TRBV12-3/TRBV12-4,few
SARDFTGGDEQF,TRBV20-1,few
ASSQDRIADAGTGELF,TRBV4-2,few
AAGPGTYEQY,TRBV10-2,-